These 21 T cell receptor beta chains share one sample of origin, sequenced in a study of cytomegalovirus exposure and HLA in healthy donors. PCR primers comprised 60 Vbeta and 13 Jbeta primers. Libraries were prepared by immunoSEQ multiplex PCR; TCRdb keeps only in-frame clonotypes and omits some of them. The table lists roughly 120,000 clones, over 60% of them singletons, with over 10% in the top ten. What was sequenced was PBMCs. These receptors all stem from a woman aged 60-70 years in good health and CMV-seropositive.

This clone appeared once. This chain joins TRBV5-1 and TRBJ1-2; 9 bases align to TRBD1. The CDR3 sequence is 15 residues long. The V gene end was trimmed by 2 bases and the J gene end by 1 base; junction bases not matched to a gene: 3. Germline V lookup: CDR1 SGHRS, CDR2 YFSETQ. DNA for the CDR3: TGCGCCAGCAGCTTCGGACAGGGGTATAACTATGGCTACACCTTC. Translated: CASSFGQGYNYGYTF. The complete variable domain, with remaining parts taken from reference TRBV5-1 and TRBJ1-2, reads KAGVTQTPRYLIKTRGQQVTLSCSPISGHRSVSWYQQTPGQGLQFLFEYFSETQRNKGNFPGRFSGRQFSNSRSEMNVSTLELGDSALYLCASSFGQGYNYGYTFGSGTRLTVV.

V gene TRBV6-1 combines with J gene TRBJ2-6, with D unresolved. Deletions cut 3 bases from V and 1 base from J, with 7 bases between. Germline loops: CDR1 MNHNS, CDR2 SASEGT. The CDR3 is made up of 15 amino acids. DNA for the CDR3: TGTGCCAGCAGTGACAACTTATCTGGGGCCAACGTCCTGACTTTC. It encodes CASSDNLSGANVLTF.

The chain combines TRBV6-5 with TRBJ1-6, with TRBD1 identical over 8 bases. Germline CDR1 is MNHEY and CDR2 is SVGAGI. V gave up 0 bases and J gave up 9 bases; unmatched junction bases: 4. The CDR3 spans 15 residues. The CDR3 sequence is CASSYSQGAGSPLHF. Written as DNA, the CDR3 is TGTGCCAGCAGTTACTCGCAGGGGGCCGGTTCACCCCTCCACTTT.

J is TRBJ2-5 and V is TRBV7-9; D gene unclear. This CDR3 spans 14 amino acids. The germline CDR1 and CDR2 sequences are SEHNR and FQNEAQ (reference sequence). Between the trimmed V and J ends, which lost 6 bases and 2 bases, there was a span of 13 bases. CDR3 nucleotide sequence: TGTGCCAGCAGTCCCGCGGCCCGACAAGAGACCCAGTACTTC. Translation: CASSPAARQETQYF.

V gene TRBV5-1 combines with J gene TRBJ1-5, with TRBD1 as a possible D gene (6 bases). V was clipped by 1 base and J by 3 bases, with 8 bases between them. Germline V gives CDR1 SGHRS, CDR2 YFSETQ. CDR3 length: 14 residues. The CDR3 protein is CASSLTGINQPQHF. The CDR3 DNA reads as TGCGCCAGCAGCTTGACAGGGATCAATCAGCCCCAGCATTTT.

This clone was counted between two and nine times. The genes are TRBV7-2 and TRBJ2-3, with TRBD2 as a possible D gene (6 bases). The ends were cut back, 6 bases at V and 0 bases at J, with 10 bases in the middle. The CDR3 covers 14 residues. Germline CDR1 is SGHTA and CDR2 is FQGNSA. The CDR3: CASRRGGSTDTQYF. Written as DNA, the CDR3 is TGTGCCAGCAGGCGGGGCGGGAGCACAGATACGCAGTATTTT.

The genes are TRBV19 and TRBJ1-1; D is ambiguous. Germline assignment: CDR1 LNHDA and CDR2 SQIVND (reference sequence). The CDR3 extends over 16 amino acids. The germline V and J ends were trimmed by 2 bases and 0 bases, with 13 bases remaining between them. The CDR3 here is CASSINPAPMNTEAFF. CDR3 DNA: TGTGCCAGTAGTATAAACCCCGCACCTATGAACACTGAAGCTTTCTTT.

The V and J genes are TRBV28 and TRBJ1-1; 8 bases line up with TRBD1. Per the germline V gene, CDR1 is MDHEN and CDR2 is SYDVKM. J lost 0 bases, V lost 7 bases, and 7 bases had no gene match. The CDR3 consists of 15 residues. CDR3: CASKPDRALNTEAFF. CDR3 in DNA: TGTGCCAGCAAGCCGGACAGGGCGCTGAACACTGAAGCTTTCTTT.

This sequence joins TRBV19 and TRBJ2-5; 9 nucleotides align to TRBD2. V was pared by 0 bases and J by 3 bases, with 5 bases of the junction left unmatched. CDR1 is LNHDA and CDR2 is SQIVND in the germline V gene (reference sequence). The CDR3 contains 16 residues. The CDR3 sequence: CASSIDLAGPKETQYF. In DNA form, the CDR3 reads TGTGCCAGTAGTATAGATCTAGCGGGACCTAAAGAGACCCAGTACTTC. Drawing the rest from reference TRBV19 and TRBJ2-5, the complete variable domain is DGGITQSPKYLFRKEGQNVTLSCEQNLNHDAMYWYRQDPGQGLRLIYYSQIVNDFQKGDIAEGYSVSREKKESFPLTVTSAQKNPTAFYLCASSIDLAGPKETQYFGPGTRLLVL.

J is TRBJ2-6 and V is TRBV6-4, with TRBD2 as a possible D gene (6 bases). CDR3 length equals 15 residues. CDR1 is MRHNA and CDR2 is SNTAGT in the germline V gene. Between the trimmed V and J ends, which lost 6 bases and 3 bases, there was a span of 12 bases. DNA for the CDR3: TGTGCCAGCAGCCAGACGGGAGTTGGGGCCAACGTCCTGACTTTC. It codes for CASSQTGVGANVLTF.

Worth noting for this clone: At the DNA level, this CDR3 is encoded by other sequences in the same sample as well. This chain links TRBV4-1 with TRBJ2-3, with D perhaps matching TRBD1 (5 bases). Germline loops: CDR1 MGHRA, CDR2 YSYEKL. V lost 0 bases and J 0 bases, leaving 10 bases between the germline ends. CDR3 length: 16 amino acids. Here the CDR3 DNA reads TGCGCCAGCAGCCAAGAGGCAGGGCCTAGCACAGATACGCAGTATTTT. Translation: CASSQEAGPSTDTQYF.

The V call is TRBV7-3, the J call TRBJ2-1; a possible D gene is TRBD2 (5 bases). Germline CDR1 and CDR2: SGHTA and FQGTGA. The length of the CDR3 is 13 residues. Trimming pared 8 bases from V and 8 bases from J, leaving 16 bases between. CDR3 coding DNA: TGTGCCAGCTCCATTGGGAGTAGGGATGAGCAGTTCTTC. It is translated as CASSIGSRDEQFF.

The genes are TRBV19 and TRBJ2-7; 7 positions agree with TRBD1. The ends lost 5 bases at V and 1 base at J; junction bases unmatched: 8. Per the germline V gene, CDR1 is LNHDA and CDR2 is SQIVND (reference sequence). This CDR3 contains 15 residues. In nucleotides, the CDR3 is TGTGCCAGTAGTCCGAGACCGACAGGGTCCTACGAGCAGTACTTC. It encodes CASSPRPTGSYEQYF.

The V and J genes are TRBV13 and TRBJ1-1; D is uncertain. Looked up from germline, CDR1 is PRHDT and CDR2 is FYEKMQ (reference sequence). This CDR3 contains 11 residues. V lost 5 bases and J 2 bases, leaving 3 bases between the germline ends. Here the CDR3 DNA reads TGTGCCAGCAGCCTCAACACTGAAGCTTTCTTT. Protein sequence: CASSLNTEAFF.

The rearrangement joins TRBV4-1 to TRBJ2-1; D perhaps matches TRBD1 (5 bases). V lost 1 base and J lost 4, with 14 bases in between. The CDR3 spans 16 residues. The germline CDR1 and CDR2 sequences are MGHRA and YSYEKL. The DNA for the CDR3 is TGCGCCAGCAGCCAAGTCCCACTCCAGGGTTACAATGAGCAGTTCTTC. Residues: CASSQVPLQGYNEQFF.

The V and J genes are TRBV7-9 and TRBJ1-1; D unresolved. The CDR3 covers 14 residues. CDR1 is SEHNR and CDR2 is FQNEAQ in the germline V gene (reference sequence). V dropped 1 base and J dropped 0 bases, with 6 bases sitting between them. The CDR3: CASSLVSMNTEAFF. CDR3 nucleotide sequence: TGTGCCAGCAGCTTAGTCAGTATGAACACTGAAGCTTTCTTT.

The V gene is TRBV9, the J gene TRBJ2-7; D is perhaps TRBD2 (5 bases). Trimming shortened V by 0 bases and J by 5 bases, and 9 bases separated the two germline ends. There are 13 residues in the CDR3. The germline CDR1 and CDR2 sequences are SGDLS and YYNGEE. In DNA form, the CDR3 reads TGTGCCAGCAGCGTAGACCCCGGGGACGAGCAGTACTTC. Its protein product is CASSVDPGDEQYF.

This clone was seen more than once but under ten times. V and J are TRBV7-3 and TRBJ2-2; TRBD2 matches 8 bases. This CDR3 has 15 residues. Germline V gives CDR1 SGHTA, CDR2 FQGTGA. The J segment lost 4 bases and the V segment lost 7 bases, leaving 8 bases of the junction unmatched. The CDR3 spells CASKLDGRGTGELFF. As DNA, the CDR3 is TGTGCCAGCAAACTAGACGGGAGGGGCACCGGGGAGCTGTTTTTT.

CDR3 residues: CAWRVGSGSQDTQYF. The CDR3 DNA is TGTGCCTGGAGGGTTGGTAGCGGGAGTCAAGATACGCAGTATTTT. J is TRBJ2-3 and V is TRBV30; 9 positions match TRBD2. There are 15 residues in the CDR3. The germline V gene encodes CDR1 GTSNPN and CDR2 SVGIG (reference sequence). V dropped 3 bases and J dropped 5; count of bases not matched to a gene: 9.

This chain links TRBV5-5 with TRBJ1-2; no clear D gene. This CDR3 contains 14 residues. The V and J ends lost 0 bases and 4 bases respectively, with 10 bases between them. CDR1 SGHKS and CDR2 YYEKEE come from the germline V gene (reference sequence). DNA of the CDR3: TGTGCCAGCAGCTTGGTGGCAGAATCCTATGGCTACACCTTC. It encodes CASSLVAESYGYTF.

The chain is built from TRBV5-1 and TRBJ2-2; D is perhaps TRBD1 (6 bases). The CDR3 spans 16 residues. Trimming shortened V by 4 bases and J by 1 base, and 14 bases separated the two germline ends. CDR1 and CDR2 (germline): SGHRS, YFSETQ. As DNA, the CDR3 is TGCGCCAGCAGCAGGGGGTTGCAGGGGAACACCGGGGAGCTGTTTTTT. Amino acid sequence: CASSRGLQGNTGELFF.